Listed here are 6 T cell receptor beta chains from one sample, sequenced in a study of CD8 T cells in ankylosing spondylitis. Using its own MiXCR run on the 5' RACE reads, TCRdb lists one record per CDR3 protein. The sample has approximately 180,000 distinct CDR3 sequences; over 15% are singletons. Sequenced sample: blood, either unsorted or a sorted T cell fraction (not recorded which). These receptors all stem from a male donor aged 10-29 years with ankylosing spondylitis or in good health (not recorded which).

J is TRBJ2-7 and V is TRBV20-1; 7 bases fit TRBD2. Trimming removed 0 bases from V and 0 bases from J; junction bases left unmatched: 5. The CDR3 contains 15 residues. CDR1 and CDR2 from the germline V gene are DFQATT and SNEGSKA (reference sequence). CDR3 sequence reads: CSAREGGSFSYEQYF. Written as DNA, the CDR3 is TGCAGTGCTAGAGAAGGCGGGAGCTTCTCCTACGAGCAGTACTTC.

This clonotype was seen many times. This chain joins TRBV5-1 and TRBJ2-1, with D perhaps matching TRBD1 (5 bases). The V gene's germline CDR1 is SGHRS and CDR2 YFSETQ. Trimming removed 1 base at V and 3 bases at J, with 11 bases between. This CDR3 has 15 residues. CDR3 protein: CASSLRQGYYNEQFF. The CDR3 DNA follows: TGCGCCAGCAGCTTGAGGCAGGGTTACTACAATGAGCAGTTCTTC.

This clonotype was seen ten or more times. This chain uses TRBV5-1 with TRBJ1-5, with D tentatively TRBD1 (6 bases). The CDR3 has 15 residues. Trimming pared 0 bases from V and 4 bases from J, leaving 11 bases between. Looked up from germline, CDR1 is SGHRS and CDR2 is YFSETQ. The CDR3 DNA follows: TGCGCCAGCAGCTTGGATGGGGGGCTAAATCAGCCCCAGCATTTT. Translating it yields CASSLDGGLNQPQHF.

This clonotype was detected ten times or more. The CDR3 protein is CASGQYYGYTF. The CDR3 DNA reads as TGTGCCAGCGGACAGTACTATGGCTACACCTTC. The rearrangement links TRBV7-2 to TRBJ1-2; perhaps TRBD1 as D (6 bases). The CDR3 totals 11 residues. Between the trimmed V and J ends, which lost 8 bases and 3 bases, there was a span of 7 bases. Germline V gene sequence: CDR1 SGHTA, CDR2 FQGNSA.

The CDR3 region is CASSEPVSVRVYNEQFF. The DNA of the CDR3 is TGCGCCAGCAGTGAGCCTGTGTCAGTACGAGTCTACAATGAGCAGTTCTTC. This chain connects TRBV10-2 to TRBJ2-1; D is unresolved. V lost 2 bases, J lost 3 bases, and 17 bases lay in between. CDR3 size: 17 residues. Germline values: CDR1 WSHSY, CDR2 SAAADI.

This clonotype has at least ten counts. The chain's CDR3 is CSVALDWWVNSNQPQHF. The CDR3 DNA sequence: TGCAGCGTTGCTCTAGATTGGTGGGTAAATAGCAATCAGCCCCAGCATTTT. V usage is TRBV29-1 and J usage is TRBJ1-5; D is uncertain. The ends were cut back, 4 bases at V and 0 bases at J, with 19 bases in the middle. The CDR3 extends over 17 amino acids. The V gene's germline CDR1 is SQVTM and CDR2 ANQGSEA.